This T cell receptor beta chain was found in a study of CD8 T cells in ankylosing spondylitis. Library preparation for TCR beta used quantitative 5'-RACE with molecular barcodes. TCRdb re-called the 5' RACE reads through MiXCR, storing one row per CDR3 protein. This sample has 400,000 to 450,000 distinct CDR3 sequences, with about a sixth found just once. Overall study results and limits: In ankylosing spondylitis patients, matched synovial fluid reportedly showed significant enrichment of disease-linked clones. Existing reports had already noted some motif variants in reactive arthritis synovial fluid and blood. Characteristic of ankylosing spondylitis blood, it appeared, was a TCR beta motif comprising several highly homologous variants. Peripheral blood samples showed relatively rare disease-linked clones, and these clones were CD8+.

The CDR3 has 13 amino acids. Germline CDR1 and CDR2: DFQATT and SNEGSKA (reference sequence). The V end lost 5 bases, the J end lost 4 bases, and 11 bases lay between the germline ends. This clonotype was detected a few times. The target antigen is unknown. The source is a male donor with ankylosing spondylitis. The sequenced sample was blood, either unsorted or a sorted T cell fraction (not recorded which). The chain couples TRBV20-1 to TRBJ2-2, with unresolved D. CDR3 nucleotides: TGCAGTGCTCCCAGAAGAGGCACCGGGGAGCTGTTTTTT. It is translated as CSAPRRGTGELFF.